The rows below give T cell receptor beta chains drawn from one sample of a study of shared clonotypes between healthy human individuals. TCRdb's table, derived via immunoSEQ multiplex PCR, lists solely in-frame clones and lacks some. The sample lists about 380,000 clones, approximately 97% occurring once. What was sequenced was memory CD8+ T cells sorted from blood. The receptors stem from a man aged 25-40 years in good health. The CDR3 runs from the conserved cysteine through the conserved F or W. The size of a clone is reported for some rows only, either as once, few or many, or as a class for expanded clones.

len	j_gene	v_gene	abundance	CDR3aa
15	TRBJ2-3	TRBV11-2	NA	CASSPTGVGVNTQYF
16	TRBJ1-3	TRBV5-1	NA	CASSPTGLLSGNTIYF
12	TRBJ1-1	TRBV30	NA	CAWSKWWEEAFF
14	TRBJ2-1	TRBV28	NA	CASSLRGLYNEQFF
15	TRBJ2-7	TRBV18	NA	CASSPPLAGNPEQYF
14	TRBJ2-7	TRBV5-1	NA	CASSKRRGMDEQYF
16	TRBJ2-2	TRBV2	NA	CASSAHRGTNTGELFF
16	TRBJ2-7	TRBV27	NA	CASSPQTGTSALGQYF
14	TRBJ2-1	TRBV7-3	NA	CASSYGQSLDEQFF
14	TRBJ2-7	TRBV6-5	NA	CASSTGLDLYEQYF
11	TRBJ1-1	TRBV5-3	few	CARSLEGQAFF
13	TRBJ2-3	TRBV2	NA	CASSNRGTDTQYF
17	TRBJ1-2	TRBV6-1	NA	CASSVGGGIGDPYGYTF
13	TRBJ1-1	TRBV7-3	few	CASSLGRNTEAFF
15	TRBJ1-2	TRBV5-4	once	CASSPQPGSNYGYTF
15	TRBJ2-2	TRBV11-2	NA	CASGRLAGVDGELFF
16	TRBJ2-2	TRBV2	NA	CASSEALGPNTGELFF
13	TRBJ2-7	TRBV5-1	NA	CASSLEPAYEQYF
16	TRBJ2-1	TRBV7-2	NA	CASSKSGRVSYNEQFF
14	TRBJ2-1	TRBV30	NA	CAWSVGAGAGEQFF
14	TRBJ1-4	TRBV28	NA	CASSKTGYFEKLFF
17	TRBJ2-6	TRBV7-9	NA	CASSETGSGLGANVLTF
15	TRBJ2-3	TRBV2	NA	CASSSSGSPADTQYF
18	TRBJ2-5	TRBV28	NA	CASSSGLAGIRWQETQYF
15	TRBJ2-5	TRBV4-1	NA	CASSQDRGGGETQYF